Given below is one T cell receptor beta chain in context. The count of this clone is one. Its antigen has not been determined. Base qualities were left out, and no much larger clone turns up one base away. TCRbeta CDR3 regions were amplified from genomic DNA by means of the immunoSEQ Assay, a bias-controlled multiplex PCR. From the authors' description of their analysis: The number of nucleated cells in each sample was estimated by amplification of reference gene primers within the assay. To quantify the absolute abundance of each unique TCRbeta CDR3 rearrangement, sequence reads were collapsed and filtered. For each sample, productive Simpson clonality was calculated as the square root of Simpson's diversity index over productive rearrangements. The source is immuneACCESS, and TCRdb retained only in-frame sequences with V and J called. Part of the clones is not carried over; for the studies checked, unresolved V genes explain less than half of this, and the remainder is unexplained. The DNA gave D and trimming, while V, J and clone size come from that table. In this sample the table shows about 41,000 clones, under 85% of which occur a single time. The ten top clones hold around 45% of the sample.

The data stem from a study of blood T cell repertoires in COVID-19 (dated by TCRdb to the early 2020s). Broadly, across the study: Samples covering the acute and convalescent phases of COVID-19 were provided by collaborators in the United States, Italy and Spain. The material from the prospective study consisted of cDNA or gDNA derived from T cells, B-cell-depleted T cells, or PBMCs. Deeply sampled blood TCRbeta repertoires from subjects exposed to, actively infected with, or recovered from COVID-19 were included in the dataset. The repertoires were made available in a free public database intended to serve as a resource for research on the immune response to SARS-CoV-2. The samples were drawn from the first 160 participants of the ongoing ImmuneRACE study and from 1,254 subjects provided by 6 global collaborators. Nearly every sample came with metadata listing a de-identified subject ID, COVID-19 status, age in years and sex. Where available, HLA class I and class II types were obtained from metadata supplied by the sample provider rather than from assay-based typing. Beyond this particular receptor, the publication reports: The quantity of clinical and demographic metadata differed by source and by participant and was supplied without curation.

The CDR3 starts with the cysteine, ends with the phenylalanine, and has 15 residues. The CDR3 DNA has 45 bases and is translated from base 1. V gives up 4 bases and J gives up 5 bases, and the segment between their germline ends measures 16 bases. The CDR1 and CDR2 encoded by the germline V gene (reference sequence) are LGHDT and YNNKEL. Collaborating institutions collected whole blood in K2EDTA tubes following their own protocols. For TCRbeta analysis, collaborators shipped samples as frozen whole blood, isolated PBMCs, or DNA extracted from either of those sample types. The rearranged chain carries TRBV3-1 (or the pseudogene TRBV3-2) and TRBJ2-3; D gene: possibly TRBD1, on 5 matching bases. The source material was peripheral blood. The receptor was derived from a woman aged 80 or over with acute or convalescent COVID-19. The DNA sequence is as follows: TGTGCCAGCAGCCCCTTTGGCAGGGCGAAAGATACGCAGTATTTT. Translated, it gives CASSPFGRAKDTQYF.